This T cell receptor (beta chain) comes out of a study of cytomegalovirus exposure and HLA in healthy donors. Study at large: Most genotyped donors, 81% of some 400, had Caucasian-associated genetic ancestry.

Among the donors, all were healthy bone marrow donors. Germline CDR1 and CDR2: SGDLS and YYNGEE. V shed 4 bases and J shed 0 bases, with 15 bases lying between them. The CDR3 sequence is 16 residues long. This PCR relied on a set of 60 Vbeta primers and 13 Jbeta primers. Using immunoSEQ multiplex PCR, the repertoire was profiled, and TCRdb retains in-frame clones only, with some absent. The table records about 170,000 clones, roughly 80% of them present only once. Material for sequencing was PBMCs. The J gene is TRBJ2-3, the V gene TRBV9; maybe TRBD2 (5 bases). The TCR was taken from a woman between 50 and 59 years old in good health and CMV-seropositive. CDR3 region: CASSRRLGGSTDTQYF. CDR3 bases: TGTGCCAGCAGCAGACGACTGGGCGGGAGCACAGATACGCAGTATTTT.